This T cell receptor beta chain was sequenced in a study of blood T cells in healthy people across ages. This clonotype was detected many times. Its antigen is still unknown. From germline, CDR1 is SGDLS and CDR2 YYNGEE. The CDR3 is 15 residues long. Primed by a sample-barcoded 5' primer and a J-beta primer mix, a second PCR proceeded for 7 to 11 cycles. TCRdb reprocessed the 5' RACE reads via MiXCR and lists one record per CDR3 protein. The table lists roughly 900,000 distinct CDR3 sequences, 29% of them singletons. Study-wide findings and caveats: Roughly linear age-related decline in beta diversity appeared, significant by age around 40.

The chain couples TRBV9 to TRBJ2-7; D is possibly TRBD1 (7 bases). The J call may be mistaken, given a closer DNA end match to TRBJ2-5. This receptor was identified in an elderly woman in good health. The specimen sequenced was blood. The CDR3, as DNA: TGTGCCAGCAGCGTCCCCTCAGGGGGGCAGGAGACCCAGTACTTC. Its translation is CASSVPSGGQETQYF.